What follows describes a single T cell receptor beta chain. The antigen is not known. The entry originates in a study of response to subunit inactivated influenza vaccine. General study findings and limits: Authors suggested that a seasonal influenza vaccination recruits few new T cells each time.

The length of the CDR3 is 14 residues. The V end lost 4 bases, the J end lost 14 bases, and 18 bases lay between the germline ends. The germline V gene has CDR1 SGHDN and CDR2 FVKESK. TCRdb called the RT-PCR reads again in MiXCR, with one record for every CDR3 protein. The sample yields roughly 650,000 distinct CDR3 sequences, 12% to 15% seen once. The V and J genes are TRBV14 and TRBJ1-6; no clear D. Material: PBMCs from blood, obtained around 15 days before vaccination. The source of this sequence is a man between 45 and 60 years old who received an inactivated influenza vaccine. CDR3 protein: CASSPRFGSSALHF. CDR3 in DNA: TGTGCCAGCAGCCCTCGATTTGGTTCCTCGGCCCTCCACTTT. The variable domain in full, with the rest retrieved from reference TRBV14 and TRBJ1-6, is EAGVTQFPSHSVIEKGQTVTLRCDPISGHDNLYWYRRVMGKEIKFLLHFVKESKQDESGMPNNRFLAERTGGTYSTLKVQPAELEDSGVYFCASSPRFGSSALHFGNGTRLTVT.